This T cell receptor beta chain was observed in a study of CD8+ T cells in alopecia areata. The overall study: Tofacitinib administration to treated patients was oral, at 5 to 10 mg twice daily. Dosing with tofacitinib proceeded for 6 to 18 months, followed by 6 months off drug.

Treatment here: oral pan-JAK inhibitor, 5-10 mg twice daily. Germline CDR1 SGHRS, CDR2 YFSETQ. The CDR3 length is 16 residues. Deletions cut 0 bases from V and 0 bases from J, with 10 bases between. Study findings and constraints: Association of baseline CD8+ expansion with response is uncertain owing to one nonresponder. Alopecia totalis/universalis scalp especially showed more expanded CD8+ clones than normal scalp.

As to this clone: Its antigen remains unknown.

The sequencing template was cDNA reverse transcribed from extracted RNA. Some clones are missing from TCRdb's copy, which holds only in-frame ones; the method was immunoSEQ multiplex PCR. The data show some 110,000 clones, about 60% seen once. The sample consisted of CD8+ T cells sorted from blood, taken at week 24, from a patient treated with tofacitinib. V gene TRBV5-1 combines with J gene TRBJ2-4; D gene unclear. This receptor was taken from a human donor with alopecia areata. The CDR3 DNA reads TGCGCCAGCAGCTTGGATCGGCAGCTAGCCAAAAACATTCAGTACTTC. This encodes CASSLDRQLAKNIQYF.